These 17 T cell receptor beta chains share one sample of origin, sequenced in a study of human thymus T cells (dated by TCRdb to the early 2020s). Libraries were constructed by the immunoSEQ multiplex PCR assay. The source is immuneACCESS, and TCRdb retained only in-frame sequences with V and J called. Part of the clones is not carried over; for the studies checked, unresolved V genes explain less than half of this, and the remainder is unexplained. The sample table contains some 130,000 clones; only one count was recorded for around 94% of them. The top ten clonotypes cover 0.02% to 0.03% of the sample. Thymus tissue was obtained as surgical resects removed during corrective cardiac surgery. The sequenced sample consisted of thymus tissue. These receptors were collected from a boy under two years old with a congenital heart defect but otherwise immunologically healthy.

The chain uses TRBV5-6 and TRBJ1-1; D not resolved. Trimming removed 0 bases from V and 0 bases from J, with 9 bases in between. CDR3 length: 15 residues. Germline V gene data show CDR1 as SGHDT and CDR2 as YYEEEE. The chain's CDR3 is CASSLGQRLNTEAFF. The CDR3 region has the DNA TGTGCCAGCAGCTTGGGGCAGCGCCTGAACACTGAAGCTTTCTTT.

Details on this clone: One junction end does not reproduce the germline sequence, and a read error may be involved. The CDR3 loop is CASSRNEHWIF. The CDR3 DNA reads TGTGCCAGCTCCAGGAACGAACACTGGATCTTT. The chain combines TRBV25-1 with TRBJ1-1; no clear D gene. CDR1 is MGHDK and CDR2 is SYGVNS in the germline V gene. This CDR3 is 11 amino acids long.

This chain connects TRBV9 to TRBJ2-3; no reliable D call. The CDR3 has 13 amino acids. Germline V gene data show CDR1 as SGDLS and CDR2 as YYNGEE. V lost 2 bases to trimming and J lost 5 bases, with 9 bases between them. In DNA form, the CDR3 reads TGTGCCAGCAGCGTCGAGGATGGAGATACGCAGTATTTT. Amino acid sequence: CASSVEDGDTQYF. The whole variable domain, filled in from reference TRBV9 and TRBJ2-3, reads DSGVTQTPKHLITATGQRVTLRCSPRSGDLSVYWYQQSLDQGLQFLIQYYNGEERAKGNILERFSAQQFPDLHSELNLSSLELGDSALYFCASSVEDGDTQYFGPGTRLTVL.

V usage is TRBV28 and J usage is TRBJ1-6; TRBD1 might be the D (5 bases). V was trimmed by 1 base and J by 10 bases, leaving 17 bases between them. Germline loops: CDR1 MDHEN, CDR2 SYDVKM. The CDR3 has 16 residues. CDR3 sequence reads: CASSLFEGPGESPLHF. The CDR3 nucleotides are TGTGCCAGCAGTTTATTCGAGGGGCCTGGGGAGTCACCCCTCCACTTT.

The chain employs TRBV7-3 and TRBJ2-3; no clear D. Per germline, CDR1 SGHTA and CDR2 FQGTGA. Trimming took 1 base from V and 7 from J, leaving 9 bases between them. The CDR3 is 13 amino acids. The CDR3 loop is CASSLNSAYTQYF. The CDR3 coding sequence is TGTGCCAGCAGCTTAAACTCCGCTTATACGCAGTATTTT.

V and J are TRBV6-5 and TRBJ2-7; D is unclear. The CDR3 runs 12 residues. Per the germline V gene, CDR1 is MNHEY and CDR2 is SVGAGI. V was cut by 11 bases and J by 2 bases, with 13 bases left in between. The CDR3 protein is CAVGQLTYEQYF. In nucleotides, the CDR3 is TGTGCCGTCGGGCAGCTCACCTACGAGCAGTACTTC.

The chain recombines TRBV18 with TRBJ2-2; 10 nucleotides agree with TRBD1. The V gene end was trimmed by 4 bases and the J gene end by 3 bases; junction bases not matched to a gene: 14. The CDR3 consists of 19 residues. The germline V gene encodes CDR1 KGHSH and CDR2 LQKENI. CDR3 protein: CASSLRDRGPPLDTGELFF. In DNA form, the CDR3 reads TGTGCCAGCTCACTAAGGGACAGGGGCCCCCCTTTGGACACCGGGGAGCTGTTTTTT.

This rearrangement joins TRBV4-3 to TRBJ1-6; tentative D call: TRBD1 (5 bases). V gave up 3 bases and J gave up 13 bases, with 16 bases separating them. Per the germline V gene, CDR1 is LGHNA and CDR2 is YSLEER. The CDR3 loop spans 14 amino acids. CDR3 in amino acids: CASSQATGLWPLHF. The CDR3 region has the DNA TGCGCCAGCAGCCAGGCGACGGGACTATGGCCCCTCCACTTT.

The chain uses TRBV5-1 and TRBJ2-3; TRBD2 aligns across 8 bases. This CDR3 region has 18 residues. The germline V gene has CDR1 SGHRS and CDR2 YFSETQ. V shed 4 bases and J 1 base; nucleotides not matched to a gene: 14. The CDR3 DNA follows: TGCGCCAGCAGCCTTAGCGGGGCAACTATCACGCGCACAGATACGCAGTATTTT. Its translation is CASSLSGATITRTDTQYF.

This clone has only one observation. The V gene is TRBV4-3, the J gene TRBJ1-1; no clear D. V gave up 4 bases and J gave up 1 base, with 13 bases separating them. This CDR3 has 15 amino acids. CDR1 LGHNA and CDR2 YSLEER come from the germline V gene. CDR3 in DNA: TGCGCCAGCAGCCGGAAACACCCATCGAACACTGAAGCTTTCTTT. Translation: CASSRKHPSNTEAFF.

The chain carries TRBV15 and TRBJ1-2; no clear D. V shed 1 base and J shed 4 bases, with 16 bases lying between them. The CDR3 length is 16 residues. CDR1 is LNHNV, CDR2 YYDKDF, per germline (reference sequence). The CDR3 coding sequence is TGTGCCACCAGCAGAGGGGTAGATGGGTCTACCTATGGCTACACCTTC. It yields the protein CATSRGVDGSTYGYTF.

This chain uses TRBV6-6 with TRBJ2-3, with D possibly called TRBD1 or TRBD2 (6 bases each). V lost 0 bases and J lost 8, with 15 bases in between. Germline V gene lookup returns CDR1 MNHNY and CDR2 SVGAGI (reference sequence). CDR3 length equals 15 residues. The CDR3 is CASSYSGGGARTQYF. The CDR3 DNA reads as TGTGCCAGCAGTTACTCGGGGGGCGGAGCGCGTACGCAGTATTTT.

The chain employs TRBV2 and TRBJ1-5, with 7 bases fitting TRBD1. Germline loops: CDR1 SNHLY, CDR2 FYNNEI. The CDR3 runs to 15 residues. V was pared by 8 bases and J by 0 bases, with 7 bases of the junction left unmatched. This CDR3 is CASGDSLYSNQPQHF. The DNA for the CDR3 is TGTGCCAGCGGGGACAGTTTATATAGCAATCAGCCCCAGCATTTT.

The chain joins TRBV20-1 to TRBJ2-1; no clear D. The CDR3 has 11 amino acids. Per germline, CDR1 DFQATT and CDR2 SNEGSKA (reference sequence). The germline V and J ends were trimmed by 3 bases and 5 bases, with 5 bases remaining between them. For the CDR3, the DNA is TGCAGTGCTAGGAGAAACAATGAGCAGTTCTTC. Its protein product is CSARRNNEQFF.

The rearrangement links TRBV7-9 to TRBJ2-2, with D perhaps TRBD1 (6 bases). This CDR3 has 18 amino acids. V was pared by 5 bases and J by 2 bases, with 21 bases between. Germline V gene lookup returns CDR1 SEHNR and CDR2 FQNEAQ (reference sequence). CDR3 sequence (DNA): TGTGCCAGCAGCCCCAACCGAGGGGGAACGGTTAACACCGGGGAGCTGTTTTTT. It translates to CASSPNRGGTVNTGELFF.

The V and J genes are TRBV11-2 and TRBJ2-7; possibly TRBD2 for D (7 bases). Germline assignment: CDR1 SGHAT and CDR2 FQNNGV. V shed 5 bases and J shed 2 bases, with 25 bases lying between them. This CDR3 is built from 18 residues. CDR3 nucleotide sequence: TGTGCCAGCAGCCGTATCTTATCCGGGGGGCCGCTAACCTACGAGCAGTACTTC. It yields the protein CASSRILSGGPLTYEQYF.

This rearrangement joins TRBV4-2 to TRBJ2-2; D may correspond to TRBD1 or TRBD2 (5 bases each). The CDR3 totals 18 residues. The V gene lost 2 bases and the J gene lost 0 bases, with 16 bases spanning the gap. Germline lookup yields CDR1 LGHNA and CDR2 YNFKEQ. The CDR3 loop is CASSQNPTGTANTGELFF. In DNA form, the CDR3 reads TGTGCCAGCAGCCAAAATCCCACCGGGACCGCGAACACCGGGGAGCTGTTTTTT.